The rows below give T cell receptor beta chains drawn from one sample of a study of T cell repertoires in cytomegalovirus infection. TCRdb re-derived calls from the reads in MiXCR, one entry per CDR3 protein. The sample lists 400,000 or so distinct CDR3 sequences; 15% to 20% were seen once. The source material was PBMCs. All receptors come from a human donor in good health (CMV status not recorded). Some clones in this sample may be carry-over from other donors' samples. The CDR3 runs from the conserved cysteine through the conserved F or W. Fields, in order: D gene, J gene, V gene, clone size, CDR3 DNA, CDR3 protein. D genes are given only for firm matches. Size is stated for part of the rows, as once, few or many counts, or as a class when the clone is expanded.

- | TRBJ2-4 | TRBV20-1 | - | TGCAGTGCCCATCAGTGGCGCAACATTCAGTACTTC | CSAHQWRNIQYF
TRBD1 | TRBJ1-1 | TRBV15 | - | TGTGCCACCAGCAGAGTCGGGGGATACACCGGGACAGGGGAAGCTTTCTTT | CATSRVGGYTGTGEAFF
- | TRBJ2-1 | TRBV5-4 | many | TGTGCCAGCTCCAGGTATCAATCGAATGAGCAGTTCTTC | CASSRYQSNEQFF
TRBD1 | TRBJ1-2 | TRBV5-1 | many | TGCGCCAGCAGCTGGGGACAGGCAAACTATGGCTACACCTTC | CASSWGQANYGYTF
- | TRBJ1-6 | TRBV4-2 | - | TGTGCCAGCAGCCAAGAGTCGGCTTCGAGCTCCTATAATTCACCCCTCCACTTT | CASSQESASSSYNSPLHF
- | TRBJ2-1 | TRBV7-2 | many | TGTGCCAGCAGCTCGGATGGACCCGACAATGAGCAGTTCTTC | CASSSDGPDNEQFF
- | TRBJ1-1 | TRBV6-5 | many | TGTGCCAGCCAACCGGGACCGATAGTGAACACTGAAGCTTTCTTT | CASQPGPIVNTEAFF
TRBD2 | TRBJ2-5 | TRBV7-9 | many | TGTGCCAGCAGCCGAAAAGGGCGGACTAGCGGGATTATAGAGACCCAGTACTTC | CASSRKGRTSGIIETQYF
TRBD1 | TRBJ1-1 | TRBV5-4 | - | TGTGCCGGACGGGCAGGGGGTTTGGACACTGAAGCTTTCTTT | CAGRAGGLDTEAFF
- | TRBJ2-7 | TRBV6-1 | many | TGTGCCAGCAGTGCCCTCAGGGGACTTCCCCACGAGCAGTACTTC | CASSALRGLPHEQYF
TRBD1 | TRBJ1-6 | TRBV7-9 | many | TGTGCCAGCAGCTCCCGGGACAGCTATTATAATTCACCCCTCCACTTT | CASSSRDSYYNSPLHF
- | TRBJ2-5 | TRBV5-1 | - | TGCGCCAGCAGCTTGGACTGGTCACGGCCAGAGACCCAGTACTTC | CASSLDWSRPETQYF
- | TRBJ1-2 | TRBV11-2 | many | TGTGCCAGCAGTTATGTGTCCGACTATGGCTACACCTTC | CASSYVSDYGYTF
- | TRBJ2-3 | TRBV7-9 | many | TGTGCCAGCACCGCTTCGGGAAATCTCGCGGATACGCAGTATTTT | CASTASGNLADTQYF
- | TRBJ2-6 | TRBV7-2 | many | TGTGCCAGCAGCTTAGGTTTTTGGCGTTACTACTCTGGGGCCAACGTCCTGACTTTC | CASSLGFWRYYSGANVLTF
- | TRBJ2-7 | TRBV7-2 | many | TGTGCCAGCAGCTTACTGCCAGCGGATCTTTACGAGCAGTACTTC | CASSLLPADLYEQYF
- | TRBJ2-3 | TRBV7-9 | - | TGTGCCAGCAGCTTCGGCACCCCACGGACCACAGATACGCAGTATTTT | CASSFGTPRTTDTQYF
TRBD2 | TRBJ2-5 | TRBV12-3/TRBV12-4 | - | TGTGCCAGCAGTTTTGGCGCCGGGGGGGAGACCCAGTACTTC | CASSFGAGGETQYF
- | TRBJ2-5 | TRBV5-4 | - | TGTGCCAGCAGGTATGGGGGGTCGGCTGAAGAGACCCAGTACTTC | CASRYGGSAEETQYF
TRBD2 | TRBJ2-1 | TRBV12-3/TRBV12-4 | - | TGTGCCAGCAGTTTTACGTTTGGGGGGGACAATGAGCAGTTCTTC | CASSFTFGGDNEQFF